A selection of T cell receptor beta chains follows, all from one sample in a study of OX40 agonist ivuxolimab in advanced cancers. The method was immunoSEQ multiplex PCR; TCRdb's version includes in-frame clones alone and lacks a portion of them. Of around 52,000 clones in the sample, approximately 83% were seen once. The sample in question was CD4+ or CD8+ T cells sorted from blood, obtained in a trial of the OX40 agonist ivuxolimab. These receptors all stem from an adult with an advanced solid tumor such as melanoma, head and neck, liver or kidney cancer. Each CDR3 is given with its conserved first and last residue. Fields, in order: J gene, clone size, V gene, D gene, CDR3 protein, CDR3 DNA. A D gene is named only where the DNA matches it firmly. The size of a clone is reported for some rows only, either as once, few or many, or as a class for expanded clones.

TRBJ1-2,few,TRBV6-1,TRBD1,CASKAGQGFYGYTF,TGTGCCAGCAAAGCGGGACAGGGGTTCTATGGCTACACCTTC
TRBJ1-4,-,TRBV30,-,CAWSMPDPTNEKLFF,TGTGCCTGGAGTATGCCAGACCCAACTAATGAAAAACTGTTTTTT
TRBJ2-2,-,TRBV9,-,CASSEVLAGELFF,TGTGCCAGCAGCGAAGTGCTCGCCGGGGAGCTGTTTTTT
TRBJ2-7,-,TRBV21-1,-,CASSKHHEQYF,TGTGCCAGCAGCAAACACCACGAGCAGTACTTC
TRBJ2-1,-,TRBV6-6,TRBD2,CASSQTSDYYNEQFF,TGTGCCAGCAGTCAGACTAGCGACTACTACAATGAGCAGTTCTTC
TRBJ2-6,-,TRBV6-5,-,CASRSSDSGANVLTF,TGTGCCAGCAGGTCCTCAGACTCTGGGGCCAACGTCCTGACTTTC
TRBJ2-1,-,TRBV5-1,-,CASSTSSYNEQFF,TGCGCCAGCAGCACGAGCTCCTACAATGAGCAGTTCTTC
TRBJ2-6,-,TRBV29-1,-,CSAWGSGANVLTF,TGCAGCGCCTGGGGCTCTGGGGCCAACGTCCTGACTTTC
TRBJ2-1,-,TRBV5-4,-,CASSLAGTKLSYNEQFF,TGTGCCAGCAGCTTGGCCGGGACAAAACTCTCCTACAATGAGCAGTTCTTC
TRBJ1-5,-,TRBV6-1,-,CASSVLNQPQHF,TGTGCCAGCAGTGTTCTGAATCAGCCCCAGCATTTT
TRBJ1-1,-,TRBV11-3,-,CASSLDGGKAEAFF,TGTGCCAGCAGCTTAGATGGCGGGAAGGCTGAAGCTTTCTTT
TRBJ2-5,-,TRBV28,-,CASSLLPGHKYQETQYF,TGTGCCAGCAGTTTACTCCCAGGGCATAAGTACCAAGAGACCCAGTACTTC
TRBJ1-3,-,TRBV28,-,CATLDSGNTIYF,TGTGCCACCCTAGACTCTGGAAACACCATATATTTT
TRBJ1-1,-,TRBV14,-,CASSLSRGTEAFF,TGTGCCAGCAGCCTCTCCCGGGGGACTGAAGCTTTCTTT
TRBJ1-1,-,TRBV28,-,CASSLSSKGPAFF,TGTGCCAGCAGTTTATCGAGCAAAGGCCCGGCTTTCTTT
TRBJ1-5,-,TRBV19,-,CASRSLGGQGQPQHF,TGTGCCAGTAGATCGCTTGGCGGGCAGGGGCAGCCCCAGCATTTT
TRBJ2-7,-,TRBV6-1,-,CASSAQGSYEQYF,TGTGCCAGCAGTGCACAGGGCTCCTACGAGCAGTACTTC
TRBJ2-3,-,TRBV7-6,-,CASSPHMADTQYF,TGTGCCAGCAGCCCTCACATGGCGGATACGCAGTATTTT
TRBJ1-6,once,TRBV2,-,CASSATGGSSPLHF,TGTGCCAGCAGCGCAACTGGGGGCTCTTCACCCCTCCACTTT
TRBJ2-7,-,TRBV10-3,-,CAISDSPEVGQYF,TGTGCCATCAGTGACAGCCCGGAGGTGGGGCAGTACTTC
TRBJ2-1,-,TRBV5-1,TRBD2,CASSLGPGLANNEQFF,TGCGCCAGCAGCTTGGGGCCGGGACTAGCCAATAATGAGCAGTTCTTC
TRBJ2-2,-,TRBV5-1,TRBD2,CASSKPGGSLSRELFF,TGCGCCAGCAGCAAACCCGGCGGGAGTCTCTCCAGGGAGCTGTTTTTT
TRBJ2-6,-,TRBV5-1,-,CASMNHISGANVLTF,TGCGCCAGCATGAACCACATCTCTGGGGCCAACGTCCTGACTTTC
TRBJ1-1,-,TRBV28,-,CASSLGNTEAFF,TGTGCCAGCAGTTTAGGAAACACTGAAGCTTTCTTT
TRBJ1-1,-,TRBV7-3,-,CASRGVYDTEAFF,TGTGCCAGCAGAGGAGTTTACGACACTGAAGCTTTCTTT
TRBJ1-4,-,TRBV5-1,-,CASSREGPNEKLFF,TGCGCCAGCAGCCGTGAGGGGCCAAATGAAAAACTGTTTTTT
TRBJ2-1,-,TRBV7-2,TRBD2,CASSTRLAGVNEQFF,TGTGCCAGCAGCACCCGACTAGCGGGAGTCAATGAGCAGTTCTTC
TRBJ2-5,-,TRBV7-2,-,CASTQRGGMKTQYF,TGTGCCAGCACCCAGAGGGGGGGGATGAAGACCCAGTACTTC
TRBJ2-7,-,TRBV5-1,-,CASSLGPGESSYEQYF,TGCGCCAGCAGCTTGGGCCCAGGCGAGAGCTCCTACGAGCAGTACTTC
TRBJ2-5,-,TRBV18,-,CASSPLSGGETQYF,TGTGCCAGCTCACCACTAAGCGGTGGGGAGACCCAGTACTTC
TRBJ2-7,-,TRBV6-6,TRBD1,CASSTGDRTYEQYF,TGTGCCAGCAGTACCGGGGACAGGACCTACGAGCAGTACTTC
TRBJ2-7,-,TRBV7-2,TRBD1,CASSMTGTGRVEQYF,TGTGCCAGCAGCATGACCGGGACAGGACGGGTCGAGCAGTACTTC
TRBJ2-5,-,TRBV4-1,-,CASSRSGTGLRETQYF,TGCGCCAGCAGCCGGTCCGGGACTGGCCTTAGGGAGACCCAGTACTTC
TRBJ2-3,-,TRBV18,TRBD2,CASSQLAEGPDTQYF,TGTGCCAGCTCACAACTAGCGGAGGGCCCAGATACGCAGTATTTT
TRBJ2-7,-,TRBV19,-,CASSIFPGGADGIHF,TGTGCCAGTAGTATTTTCCCCGGCGGGGCGGACGGGATCCACTTC
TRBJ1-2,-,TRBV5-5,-,CASTDLPGEKTYGYTF,TGTGCCAGCACCGACCTTCCGGGGGAGAAGACCTATGGCTACACCTTC
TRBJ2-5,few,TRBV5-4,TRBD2,CASSVSRGGRQETQYF,TGTGCCAGCAGCGTATCCCGGGGGGGTCGACAAGAGACCCAGTACTTC
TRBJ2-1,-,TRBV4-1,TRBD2,CASSRGLAGPGIYNEQFF,TGCGCCAGCAGCCGTGGGCTAGCGGGACCAGGGATATACAATGAGCAGTTCTTC
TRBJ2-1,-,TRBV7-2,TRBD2,CASSSKRGGDNEQFF,TGTGCCAGCAGCTCGAAGCGGGGCGGGGACAATGAGCAGTTCTTC
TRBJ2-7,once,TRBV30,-,CAWRFVPGVEQYF,TGTGCCTGGAGGTTTGTCCCTGGGGTCGAGCAGTACTTC
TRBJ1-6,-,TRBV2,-,CASSRSHTDTRWTLHF,TGTGCCAGCAGCCGTAGTCATACGGACACCCGTTGGACCCTCCACTTT
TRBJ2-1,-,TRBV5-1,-,CASSPAPGHDGEQFF,TGCGCCAGCAGCCCAGCGCCGGGACACGACGGTGAGCAGTTCTTC
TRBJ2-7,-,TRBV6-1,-,CASSEGRSSYEQYF,TGTGCCAGCAGTGAGGGGCGGAGCTCCTACGAGCAGTACTTC
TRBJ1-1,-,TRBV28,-,CASSLVGGAGGAFF,TGTGCCAGCAGTTTAGTGGGAGGGGCCGGTGGAGCTTTCTTT
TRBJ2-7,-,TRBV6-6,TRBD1,CASSHRQGLGYEQYF,TGTGCCAGCAGTCACCGACAGGGTTTAGGCTACGAGCAGTACTTC
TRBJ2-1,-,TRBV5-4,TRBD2,CASQGGRFGYEQFF,TGTGCCAGCCAGGGCGGGAGGTTTGGGTATGAGCAGTTCTTC
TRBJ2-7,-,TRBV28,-,CASSPYPGLRLEQYF,TGTGCCAGCAGTCCGTATCCAGGGTTAAGGCTCGAGCAGTACTTC
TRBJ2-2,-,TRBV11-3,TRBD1,CASSLGTGSTGELFF,TGTGCCAGCAGCCTCGGGACAGGGTCAACCGGGGAGCTGTTTTTT
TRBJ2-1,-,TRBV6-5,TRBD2,CASLSGLYNEQFF,TGTGCCAGCCTTAGCGGGCTATACAATGAGCAGTTCTTC
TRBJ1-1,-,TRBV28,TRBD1,CASSDRVNTEAFF,TGTGCCAGCAGCGACAGGGTTAACACTGAAGCTTTCTTT
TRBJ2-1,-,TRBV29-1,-,CSGTPLTEYNEQFF,TGCAGCGGGACTCCCCTTACCGAATACAATGAGCAGTTCTTC
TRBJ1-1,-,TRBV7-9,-,CDSGDSIMNTEAFF,TGTGACAGCGGTGATAGCATTATGAACACTGAAGCTTTCTTT
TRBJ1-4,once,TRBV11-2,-,CASSPGERGRGEKLFF,TGTGCCAGCAGCCCGGGTGAGCGGGGGCGCGGTGAAAAACTGTTTTTT
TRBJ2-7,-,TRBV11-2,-,CASSSQGGFEYEQYF,TGTGCCAGCAGCTCTCAAGGGGGGTTTGAGTACGAGCAGTACTTC
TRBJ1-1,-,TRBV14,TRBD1,CASSHDGLGQAFF,TGTGCCAGCAGCCACGACGGACTGGGACAGGCTTTCTTT